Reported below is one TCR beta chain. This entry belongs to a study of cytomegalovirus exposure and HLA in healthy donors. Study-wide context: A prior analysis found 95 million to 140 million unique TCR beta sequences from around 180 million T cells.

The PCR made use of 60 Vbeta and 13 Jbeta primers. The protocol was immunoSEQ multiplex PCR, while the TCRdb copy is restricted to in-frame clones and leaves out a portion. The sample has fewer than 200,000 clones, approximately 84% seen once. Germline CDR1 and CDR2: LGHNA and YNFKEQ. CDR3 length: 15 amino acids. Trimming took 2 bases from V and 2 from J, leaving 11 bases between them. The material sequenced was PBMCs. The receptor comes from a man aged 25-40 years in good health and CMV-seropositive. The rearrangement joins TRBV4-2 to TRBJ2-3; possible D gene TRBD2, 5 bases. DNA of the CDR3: TGTGCCAGCAGCCAATCCCGGGAAGACACAGATACGCAGTATTTT. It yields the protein CASSQSREDTDTQYF.